This T cell receptor beta chain was obtained from a study of blood T cell repertoires in COVID-19. The wider study: The United States, Italy and Spain provided the acute and convalescent COVID-19 samples.

Germline CDR1 and CDR2: LGHNA and YNFKEQ. Trimming stripped 4 bases from V and 4 bases from J, with 14 bases between. The CDR3 is 15 amino acids. This table comes from immunoSEQ multiplex PCR, and its TCRdb copy is limited to in-frame clones, with some not included. The sample lists 280,000 or so clones, roughly 86% occurring once. The sequencing sample was made of peripheral blood. The origin of this receptor is a woman aged 30 to 39 who had recovered from COVID-19. The rearrangement uses TRBV4-2 and TRBJ2-1, with D possibly matching TRBD2 (7 bases). The DNA of the CDR3 is TGTGCCAGCAGCCGGGAAGGGGGGGGTTACAATGAGCAGTTCTTC. This translates into CASSREGGGYNEQFF.